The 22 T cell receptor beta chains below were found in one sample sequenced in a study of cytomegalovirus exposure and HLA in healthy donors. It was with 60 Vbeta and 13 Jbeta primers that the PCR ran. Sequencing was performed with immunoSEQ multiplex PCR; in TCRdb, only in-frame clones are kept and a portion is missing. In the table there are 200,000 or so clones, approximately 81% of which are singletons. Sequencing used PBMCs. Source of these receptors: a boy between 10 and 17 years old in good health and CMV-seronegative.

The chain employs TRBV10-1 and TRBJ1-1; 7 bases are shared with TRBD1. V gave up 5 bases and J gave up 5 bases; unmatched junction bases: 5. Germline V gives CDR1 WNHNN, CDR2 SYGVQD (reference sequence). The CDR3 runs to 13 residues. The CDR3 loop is CASSSKGATEAFF. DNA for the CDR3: TGCGCCAGCAGTAGCAAGGGGGCTACTGAAGCTTTCTTT.

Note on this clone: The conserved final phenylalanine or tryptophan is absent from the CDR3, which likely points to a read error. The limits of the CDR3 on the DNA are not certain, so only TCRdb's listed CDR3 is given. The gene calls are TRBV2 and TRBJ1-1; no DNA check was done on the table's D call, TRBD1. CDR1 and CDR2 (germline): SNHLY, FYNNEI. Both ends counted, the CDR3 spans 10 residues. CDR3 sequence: CASSEGDRET.

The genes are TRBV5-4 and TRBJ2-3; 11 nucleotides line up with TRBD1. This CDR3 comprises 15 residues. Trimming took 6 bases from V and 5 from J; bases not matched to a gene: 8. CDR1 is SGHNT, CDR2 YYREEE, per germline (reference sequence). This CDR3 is CASTQTGTGGDTQYF. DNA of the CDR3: TGTGCCAGCACCCAGACCGGGACAGGGGGAGATACGCAGTATTTT.

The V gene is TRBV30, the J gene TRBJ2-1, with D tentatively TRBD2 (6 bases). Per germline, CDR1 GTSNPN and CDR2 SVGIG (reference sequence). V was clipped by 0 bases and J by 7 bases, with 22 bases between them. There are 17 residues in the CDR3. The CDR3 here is CAWSVLPPGRGSNEQFF. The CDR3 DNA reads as TGTGCCTGGAGTGTCCTACCTCCGGGACGGGGGTCTAATGAGCAGTTCTTC. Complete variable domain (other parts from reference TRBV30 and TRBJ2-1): SQTIHQWPATLVQPVGSPLSLECTVEGTSNPNLYWYRQAAGRGLQLLFYSVGIGQISSEVPQNLSASRPQDRQFILSSKKLLLSDSGFYLCAWSVLPPGRGSNEQFFGPGTRLTVL.

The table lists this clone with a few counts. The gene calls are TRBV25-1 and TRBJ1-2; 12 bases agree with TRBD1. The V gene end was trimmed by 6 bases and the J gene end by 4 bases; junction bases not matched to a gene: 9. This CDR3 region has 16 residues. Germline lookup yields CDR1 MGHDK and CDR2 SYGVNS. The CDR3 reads CASSSGTGGWGYGYTF. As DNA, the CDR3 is TGTGCCAGCAGCTCCGGGACAGGGGGCTGGGGCTATGGCTACACCTTC.

CDR3 loop: CASSSILDSHQETQYF. The CDR3 coding sequence is TGTGCCAGCAGCTCCATCTTGGACAGTCACCAAGAGACCCAGTACTTC. The V call is TRBV11-1, the J call TRBJ2-5; perhaps TRBD1 as D (6 bases). The germline V and J ends were trimmed by 4 bases and 0 bases, with 15 bases remaining between them. The CDR3 length is 16 residues. Per the germline V gene, CDR1 is SGHAT and CDR2 is FQDESV (reference sequence).

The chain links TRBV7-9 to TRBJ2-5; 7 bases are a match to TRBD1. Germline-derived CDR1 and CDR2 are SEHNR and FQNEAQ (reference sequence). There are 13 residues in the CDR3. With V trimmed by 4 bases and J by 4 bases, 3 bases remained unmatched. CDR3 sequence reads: CASSSTGIETQYF. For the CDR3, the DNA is TGTGCCAGCAGCTCGACAGGGATAGAGACCCAGTACTTC.

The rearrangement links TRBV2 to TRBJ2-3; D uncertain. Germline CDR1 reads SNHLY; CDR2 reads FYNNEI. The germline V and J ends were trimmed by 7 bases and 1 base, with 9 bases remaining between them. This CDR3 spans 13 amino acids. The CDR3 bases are TGTGCCAGCACCAGGTTGGGCACAGATACGCAGTATTTT. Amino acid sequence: CASTRLGTDTQYF.

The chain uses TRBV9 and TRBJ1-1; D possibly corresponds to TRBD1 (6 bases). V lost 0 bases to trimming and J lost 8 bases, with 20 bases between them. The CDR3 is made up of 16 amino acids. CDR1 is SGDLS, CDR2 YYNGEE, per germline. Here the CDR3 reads CASSVGPGGGRTEAFF. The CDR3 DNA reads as TGTGCCAGCAGCGTAGGACCCGGGGGGGGGCGGACGGAAGCTTTCTTT.

CDR3: CASSPTDRASETQYF. The DNA of the CDR3 is TGTGCCAGCAGCCCGACCGACAGAGCATCTGAGACCCAGTACTTC. V is TRBV5-6 and J is TRBJ2-5, with a weak D call TRBD1 (5 bases). CDR1 and CDR2 from the germline V gene are SGHDT and YYEEEE. Between the trimmed V and J ends, which lost 4 bases and 5 bases, there was a span of 18 bases. The CDR3 is 15 residues long.

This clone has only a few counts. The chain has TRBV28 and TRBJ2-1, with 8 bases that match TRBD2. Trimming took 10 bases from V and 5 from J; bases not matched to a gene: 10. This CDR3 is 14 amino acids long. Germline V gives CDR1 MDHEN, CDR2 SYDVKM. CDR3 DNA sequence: TGTGCCACCGCACCGGGACTAGGAAACAATGAGCAGTTCTTC. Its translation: CATAPGLGNNEQFF.

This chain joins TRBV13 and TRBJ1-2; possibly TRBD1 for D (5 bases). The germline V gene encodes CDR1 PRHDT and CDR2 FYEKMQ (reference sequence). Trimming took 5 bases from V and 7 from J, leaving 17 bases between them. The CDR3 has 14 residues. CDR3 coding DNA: TGTGCCAGCAGCGGCTCACCAGGGATGCTTGGCTACACCTTC. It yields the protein CASSGSPGMLGYTF.

CDR3 nucleotide sequence: TGTGCCAGCAGCTTAGCGGCAGGTTACACTGAAGCTTTCTTT. Protein: CASSLAAGYTEAFF. The rearrangement links TRBV7-9 to TRBJ1-1; no clear D. CDR3 length: 14 residues. Germline V lookup: CDR1 SEHNR, CDR2 FQNEAQ (reference sequence). V was cut by 0 bases and J by 3 bases, with 8 bases left in between.

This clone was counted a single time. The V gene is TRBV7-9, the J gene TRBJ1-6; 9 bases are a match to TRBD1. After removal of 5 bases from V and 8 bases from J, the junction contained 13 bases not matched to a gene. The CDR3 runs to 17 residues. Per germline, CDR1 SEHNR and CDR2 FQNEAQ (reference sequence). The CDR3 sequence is CASSPNGGQGWYSPLHF. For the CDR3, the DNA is TGTGCCAGCAGCCCGAATGGGGGACAGGGATGGTATTCACCCCTCCACTTT.

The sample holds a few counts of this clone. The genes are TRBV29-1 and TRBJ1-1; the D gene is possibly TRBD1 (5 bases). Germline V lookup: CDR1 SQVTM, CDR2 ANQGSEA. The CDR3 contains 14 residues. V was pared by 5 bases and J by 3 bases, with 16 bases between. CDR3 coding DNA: TGCAGCGTTTCTAAGGCGGGGGGAGACACTGAAGCTTTCTTT. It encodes CSVSKAGGDTEAFF.

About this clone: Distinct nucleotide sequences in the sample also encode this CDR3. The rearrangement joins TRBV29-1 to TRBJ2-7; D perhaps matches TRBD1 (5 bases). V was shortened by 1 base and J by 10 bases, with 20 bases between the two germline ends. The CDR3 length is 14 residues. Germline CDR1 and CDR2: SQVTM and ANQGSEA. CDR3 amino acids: CSVEGLGQGGEQYF. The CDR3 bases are TGCAGCGTTGAAGGGTTGGGGCAGGGTGGCGAACAGTACTTC.

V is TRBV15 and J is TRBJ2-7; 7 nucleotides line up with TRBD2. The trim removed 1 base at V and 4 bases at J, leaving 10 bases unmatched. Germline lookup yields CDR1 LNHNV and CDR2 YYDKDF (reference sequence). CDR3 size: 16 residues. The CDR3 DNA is TGTGCCACCAGCAGAGGGGATGGCGGGAGATCTTACGAGCAGTACTTC. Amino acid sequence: CATSRGDGGRSYEQYF.

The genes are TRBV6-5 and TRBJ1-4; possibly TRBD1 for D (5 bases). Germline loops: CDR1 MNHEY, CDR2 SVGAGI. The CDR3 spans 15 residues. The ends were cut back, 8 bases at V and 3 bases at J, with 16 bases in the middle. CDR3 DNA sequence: TGTGCCAGCGCCCCCGCCGGGGGGGCTAATGAAAAACTGTTTTTT. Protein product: CASAPAGGANEKLFF.

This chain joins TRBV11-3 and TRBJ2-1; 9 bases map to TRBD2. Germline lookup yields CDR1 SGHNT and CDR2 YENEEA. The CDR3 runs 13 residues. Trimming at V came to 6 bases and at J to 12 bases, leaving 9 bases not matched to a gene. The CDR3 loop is CASSPSVAGAQFF. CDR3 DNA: TGTGCCAGCAGTCCTTCGGTAGCGGGGGCGCAGTTCTTC.

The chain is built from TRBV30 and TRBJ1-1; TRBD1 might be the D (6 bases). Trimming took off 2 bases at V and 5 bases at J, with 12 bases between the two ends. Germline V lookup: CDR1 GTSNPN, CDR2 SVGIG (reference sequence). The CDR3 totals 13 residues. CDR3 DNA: TGTGCCTGGAGTAGGGGGATGGATACTGAAGCTTTCTTT. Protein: CAWSRGMDTEAFF.

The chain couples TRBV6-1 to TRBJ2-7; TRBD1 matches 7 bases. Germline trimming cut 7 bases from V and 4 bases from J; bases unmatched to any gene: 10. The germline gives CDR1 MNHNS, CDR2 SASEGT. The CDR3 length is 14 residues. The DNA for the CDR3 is TGTGCCAGCAATCCGTGGCAGGGGGAGTACGAGCAGTACTTC. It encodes CASNPWQGEYEQYF.

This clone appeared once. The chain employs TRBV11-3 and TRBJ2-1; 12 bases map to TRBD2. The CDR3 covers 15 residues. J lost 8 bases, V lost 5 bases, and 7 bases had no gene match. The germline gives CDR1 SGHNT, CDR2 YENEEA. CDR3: CASSVRLAGADEQFF. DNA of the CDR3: TGTGCCAGCAGCGTTCGACTAGCGGGAGCAGATGAGCAGTTCTTC.